These 30 T cell receptor beta chains were sequenced from one sample in a study of cytomegalovirus exposure and HLA in healthy donors. 60 Vbeta and 13 Jbeta primers were used in PCR. Assay used: immunoSEQ multiplex PCR; TCRdb lists only in-frame clones, some missing. The repertoire holds approximately 73,000 clones, with about 60% as singletons. The specimen sequenced was PBMCs. The source is a man aged 30 to 45 in good health and CMV-seropositive.

J is TRBJ2-7 and V is TRBV15; the match to TRBD2 covers 7 bases. Germline V gene data show CDR1 as LNHNV and CDR2 as YYDKDF (reference sequence). The CDR3 covers 15 residues. The V segment lost 2 bases and the J segment 4 bases; nucleotides outside the gene matches: 8. The CDR3 DNA reads TGTGCCACCAGCAGATTAGGCGGGAGTGGATACGAGCAGTACTTC. Its translation: CATSRLGGSGYEQYF.

About this clone itself: This sample includes further DNA sequences coding for the same CDR3. This sequence joins TRBV2 and TRBJ2-2; no clear D. This CDR3 region has 13 residues. The V gene lost 8 bases and the J gene lost 7 bases, with 14 bases spanning the gap. Germline loops: CDR1 SNHLY, CDR2 FYNNEI. DNA for the CDR3: TGTGCCAGCCTCAACGTCCCCTACGGGGAGCTGTTTTTT. The encoded protein is CASLNVPYGELFF.

The chain combines TRBV28 with TRBJ1-1; TRBD1 matches at 7 bases. The ends lost 5 bases at V and 4 bases at J; junction bases unmatched: 13. Germline values: CDR1 MDHEN, CDR2 SYDVKM. The CDR3 loop spans 16 amino acids. The CDR3 here is CASSPHRGSWVTEAFF. CDR3 nucleotides: TGTGCCAGCAGTCCGCACAGGGGATCTTGGGTCACTGAAGCTTTCTTT.

V gene TRBV5-1 combines with J gene TRBJ1-1; TRBD1 agrees at 7 bases. CDR3 length: 14 amino acids. J gave up 6 bases and V 4 bases, and 9 bases lay outside the gene matches. Per the germline V gene, CDR1 is SGHRS and CDR2 is YFSETQ. This chain's CDR3 is CASSPSTGAPEAFF. CDR3 in DNA: TGCGCCAGCAGCCCCAGTACAGGGGCCCCTGAAGCTTTCTTT.

This rearrangement joins TRBV7-3 to TRBJ2-1, with 11 bases aligning to TRBD1. CDR3 length equals 14 residues. CDR1 and CDR2 from the germline V gene are SGHTA and FQGTGA. J lost 10 bases, V lost 5 bases, and 7 bases had no gene match. The CDR3 sequence: CASSLGQGAYEQFF. The CDR3, as DNA: TGTGCCAGCAGCCTCGGACAGGGGGCGTACGAGCAGTTCTTC.

The gene calls are TRBV15 and TRBJ2-2; maybe TRBD2 (5 bases). The CDR3 is 14 amino acids. V was clipped by 0 bases and J by 7 bases, with 9 bases between them. CDR1 is LNHNV and CDR2 is YYDKDF in the germline V gene (reference sequence). The CDR3 is CATSREYTSGELFF. Here the CDR3 DNA reads TGTGCCACCAGCAGAGAGTACACTAGCGGGGAGCTGTTTTTT.

The gene calls are TRBV19 and TRBJ2-7, with D possibly being TRBD1 (6 bases). This CDR3 has 14 amino acids. CDR1 and CDR2 from the germline V gene are LNHDA and SQIVND (reference sequence). The V gene lost 0 bases and the J gene lost 4 bases, with 10 bases spanning the gap. The CDR3 here is CASSIDRDIYEQYF. In DNA form, the CDR3 reads TGTGCCAGTAGTATAGACCGGGACATTTACGAGCAGTACTTC.

A few counts support this clone. The gene calls are TRBV4-1 and TRBJ1-3; D not certain. The CDR3 has 16 residues. CDR1 and CDR2 (germline): MGHRA, YSYEKL. V was shortened by 3 bases and J by 2 bases, with 14 bases between the two germline ends. The CDR3 DNA reads TGCGCCAGCAGCCATGAAAAGCAGGAAACTGGAAACACCATATATTTT. Protein sequence: CASSHEKQETGNTIYF.

This clone was observed a handful of times. The chain joins TRBV27 to TRBJ1-5, with D unclear. The ends were cut back, 4 bases at V and 5 bases at J, with 9 bases in the middle. Germline CDR1 is MNHEY and CDR2 is SMNVEV (reference sequence). The CDR3 has 13 amino acids. The CDR3 sequence is CASSSAGHQPQHF. The CDR3 coding sequence is TGTGCCAGCAGTTCGGCAGGCCATCAGCCCCAGCATTTT.

The rearrangement joins TRBV9 to TRBJ2-7; D is undetermined. The CDR3 covers 14 residues. CDR1 is SGDLS, CDR2 YYNGEE, per germline. Deletions cut 0 bases from V and 0 bases from J, with 7 bases between. CDR3 sequence (DNA): TGTGCCAGCAGCGTAGGCTGGAGCTCCTACGAGCAGTACTTC. This sequence encodes CASSVGWSSYEQYF.

This clone was seen more than once but under ten times. The gene calls are TRBV5-4 and TRBJ1-2; TRBD1 aligns across 10 bases. The CDR3 length is 16 residues. The trim removed 0 bases at V and 8 bases at J, leaving 10 bases unmatched. Per the germline V gene, CDR1 is SGHNT and CDR2 is YYREEE (reference sequence). The CDR3 spells CASSLEPTGGTKGYTF. CDR3 nucleotides: TGTGCCAGCAGCTTGGAACCGACAGGGGGCACTAAGGGCTACACCTTC.

This chain connects TRBV14 to TRBJ2-7; the D is unclear. The germline CDR1 and CDR2 sequences are SGHDN and FVKESK. This CDR3 region has 11 residues. Trimming shortened V by 4 bases and J by 2 bases, and 3 bases separated the two germline ends. The CDR3 region is CASSLAYEQYF. The CDR3 DNA follows: TGTGCCAGCAGCCTCGCCTACGAGCAGTACTTC. Full variable domain (outside the CDR3, taken from reference TRBV14 and TRBJ2-7): EAGVTQFPSHSVIEKGQTVTLRCDPISGHDNLYWYRRVMGKEIKFLLHFVKESKQDESGMPNNRFLAERTGGTYSTLKVQPAELEDSGVYFCASSLAYEQYFGPGTRLTVT.

This clone came up once. V and J are TRBV5-8 and TRBJ2-5, with D perhaps TRBD2 (5 bases). Germline assignment: CDR1 SGHTS and CDR2 YDEGEE. The CDR3 extends over 16 amino acids. Trimming took off 3 bases at V and 2 bases at J, with 17 bases between the two ends. The CDR3 here is CASSYPYDVAQETQYF. The CDR3 DNA sequence: TGTGCCAGCAGCTACCCATACGACGTAGCGCAAGAGACCCAGTACTTC.

The chain links TRBV29-1 to TRBJ2-5; 7 bases agree with TRBD2. Germline V gene data show CDR1 as SQVTM and CDR2 as ANQGSEA. With 0 bases clipped from V and 5 bases from J, the junction kept 9 bases outside the gene matches. The CDR3 loop spans 15 amino acids. This CDR3 reads CSVEDHGRPGETQYF. CDR3 DNA: TGCAGCGTTGAAGACCACGGGAGGCCAGGGGAGACCCAGTACTTC.

There are a few counts of this clone. The chain has TRBV9 and TRBJ2-6; possibly TRBD2 for D (6 bases). Germline V CDR1 and CDR2: SGDLS, YYNGEE. V was cut by 8 bases and J by 2 bases, with 8 bases left in between. The CDR3 totals 13 residues. The CDR3 is CASRGAGANVLTF. CDR3 sequence (DNA): TGTGCCAGTCGCGGGGCTGGGGCCAACGTCCTGACTTTC.

DNA of the CDR3: TGTGCCAGCAACACATCCAAAGCTTTCTTT. Translating gives CASNTSKAFF. This chain joins TRBV7-3 and TRBJ1-1; D not certain. This CDR3 is built from 10 residues. Germline-derived CDR1 and CDR2 are SGHTA and FQGTGA. V lost 7 bases and J lost 9, with 9 bases in between.

The table lists this clone with a few counts. The chain combines TRBV6-6 with TRBJ2-2, with 10 nucleotides matching TRBD2. V dropped 7 bases and J dropped 2; count of bases not matched to a gene: 7. CDR1 and CDR2 (germline): MNHNY, SVGAGI (reference sequence). CDR3 length: 16 amino acids. CDR3 bases: TGTGCCAGCACGGGCGCACTAGCGGGAAACACCGGGGAGCTGTTTTTT. This gives the protein CASTGALAGNTGELFF.

This clone was picked up a small number of times. The chain employs TRBV15 and TRBJ2-3; 8 bases agree with TRBD1. This CDR3 region has 16 residues. Germline V lookup: CDR1 LNHNV, CDR2 YYDKDF (reference sequence). Trimming removed 0 bases from V and 5 bases from J; junction bases left unmatched: 7. The CDR3, as DNA: TGTGCCACCAGCAGAGACACCGGGACAGGAGTAGATACGCAGTATTTT. It yields the protein CATSRDTGTGVDTQYF.

The gene calls are TRBV5-6 and TRBJ2-3; D might be TRBD1 (6 bases). CDR1 and CDR2 (germline): SGHDT, YYEEEE. The CDR3 runs to 18 residues. V was clipped by 3 bases and J by 0 bases, with 20 bases between them. CDR3 sequence reads: CASSWTESRVGSTDTQYF. CDR3 coding DNA: TGTGCCAGCAGCTGGACAGAAAGTAGAGTTGGTAGCACAGATACGCAGTATTTT.

This chain connects TRBV18 to TRBJ1-1; 7 bases agree with TRBD1. J gave up 3 bases and V 3 bases, and 4 bases lay outside the gene matches. Germline V gene data show CDR1 as KGHSH and CDR2 as LQKENI. The CDR3 has 14 amino acids. CDR3 nucleotide sequence: TGTGCCAGCTCACCTGATGGGACAGACACTGAAGCTTTCTTT. Its translation: CASSPDGTDTEAFF.

Details on this clone: Its ends do not fully match the called genes, so a read error is possible. For the CDR3, the DNA is TGTGCCAGCAGCCTAGCGGGCCTCTCCTACAATGAGCAGTTCTTC. Its translation is CASSLAGLSYNEQFF. V and J are TRBV7-2 and TRBJ2-1; TRBD2 matches 8 bases. Germline loops: CDR1 SGHTA, CDR2 FQGNSA. The CDR3 is 15 residues long.

The rearrangement links TRBV27 to TRBJ1-1; 9 bases match TRBD1. CDR3 size: 13 residues. V gave up 5 bases and J gave up 6 bases; unmatched junction bases: 4. Germline lookup yields CDR1 MNHEY and CDR2 SMNVEV (reference sequence). CDR3 sequence: CASSQWTGAEAFF. For the CDR3, the DNA is TGTGCCAGCAGTCAATGGACAGGGGCTGAAGCTTTCTTT.

This rearrangement joins TRBV2 to TRBJ1-1, with D possibly matching TRBD1 (6 bases). The V gene's germline CDR1 is SNHLY and CDR2 FYNNEI. The CDR3 consists of 13 residues. Trimming took 4 bases from V and 3 from J, leaving 9 bases between them. CDR3 sequence: CASSAQGHTEAFF. DNA of the CDR3: TGTGCCAGCAGTGCACAGGGTCACACTGAAGCTTTCTTT.

This clone was seen more than once but under ten times. The chain has TRBV7-2 and TRBJ2-7; D possibly corresponds to TRBD1 (5 bases). This CDR3 region has 16 residues. In germline, CDR1 is SGHTA, CDR2 FQGNSA. With 3 bases removed from V and 0 bases from J, the gap between germline ends came to 15 bases. This CDR3 reads CASSFDRPVISYEQYF. The CDR3 DNA reads TGTGCCAGCAGCTTCGACAGACCCGTAATCTCCTACGAGCAGTACTTC.

The table lists this clone with a few counts. V gene TRBV2 combines with J gene TRBJ2-7; TRBD2 agrees at 10 bases. The junction had 4 bases not matched to a gene; V was cut back by 6 bases and J by 2 bases. Germline V CDR1 and CDR2: SNHLY, FYNNEI. This CDR3 is built from 14 residues. The DNA of the CDR3 is TGTGCCAGCAGAGTACTAGCGGGACCCTACGAGCAGTACTTC. This encodes CASRVLAGPYEQYF.

The chain joins TRBV2 to TRBJ2-2; TRBD2 matches 13 bases. V lost 7 bases to trimming and J lost 7 bases; unmatched junction nucleotides: 6. CDR1 and CDR2 (germline): SNHLY, FYNNEI. This CDR3 is 15 amino acids long. CDR3 nucleotide sequence: TGTGCCAGCACACTAGCGGGAGGGGCGGGCGGGGAGCTGTTTTTT. Its translation: CASTLAGGAGGELFF.

The rearrangement links TRBV19 to TRBJ1-5; 10 nucleotides align to TRBD1. J lost 10 bases, V lost 7 bases, and 13 bases had no gene match. The CDR3 runs 15 residues. Germline V gene lookup returns CDR1 LNHDA and CDR2 SQIVND (reference sequence). The CDR3 spells CASTYSGTGVRPQHF. The CDR3 DNA follows: TGTGCCAGTACTTATAGCGGGACAGGGGTTCGTCCCCAGCATTTT.

This chain uses TRBV6-6 with TRBJ2-5; D may be TRBD1 (7 bases). There are 13 residues in the CDR3. Trimming took off 10 bases at V and 5 bases at J, with 17 bases between the two ends. The V gene's germline CDR1 is MNHNY and CDR2 SVGAGI (reference sequence). The CDR3 nucleotides read TGTGCCAAGGGACAGCGGGTTTCTGAGACCCAGTACTTC. This encodes CAKGQRVSETQYF.

This clone was counted between two and nine times. V usage is TRBV7-2 and J usage is TRBJ2-3, with 9 bases identical to TRBD2. This CDR3 has 19 residues. The trim removed 7 bases at V and 4 bases at J, leaving 21 bases unmatched. Germline V gene data show CDR1 as SGHTA and CDR2 as FQGNSA. The CDR3 loop is CASTRNRVTLAGSPDTQYF. The CDR3 bases are TGTGCCAGCACCCGAAACAGGGTTACGCTAGCGGGAAGTCCAGATACGCAGTATTTT.

The genes are TRBV28 and TRBJ2-5; TRBD2 might be the D (5 bases). CDR3 size: 11 residues. V gave up 11 bases and J gave up 5 bases, with 12 bases separating them. The germline CDR1 and CDR2 sequences are MDHEN and SYDVKM. The CDR3 DNA reads as TGTGCCGGCGCTCGGGGTGAGACCCAGTACTTC. This translates into CAGARGETQYF.